The 25 T cell receptor beta chains presented below share a single source sample, sequenced in a study of cytomegalovirus exposure and HLA in healthy donors. Vbeta (60) and Jbeta (13) primers were used in the PCR. Clones were sequenced by immunoSEQ multiplex PCR, and TCRdb holds only the in-frame ones, with some missing. In the table there are 150,000 to 200,000 clones, approximately 70% of which are singletons. The specimen was PBMCs. Every receptor here comes from a human donor in good health.

The table lists this clone with a count of one. The chain combines TRBV7-2 with TRBJ1-6; possible D gene TRBD1, 6 bases. The germline CDR1 and CDR2 sequences are SGHTA and FQGNSA. CDR3 size: 13 residues. V dropped 2 bases and J dropped 16 bases, with 15 bases sitting between them. The CDR3 loop reads CASSLIGGDSLHF. The CDR3 bases are TGTGCCAGCAGCTTAATAGGGGGGGACTCTCTCCACTTT.

This chain links TRBV30 with TRBJ1-2; tentatively, D is TRBD1 (5 bases). The V gene's germline CDR1 is GTSNPN and CDR2 SVGIG (reference sequence). V dropped 8 bases and J dropped 6 bases, with 25 bases sitting between them. This CDR3 comprises 15 residues. Here the CDR3 reads CARAVQVTHPDGYTF. The CDR3 DNA reads as TGTGCCCGGGCCGTACAGGTAACCCATCCGGATGGCTACACCTTC.

This clone was recorded at least ten times. The chain links TRBV6-1 to TRBJ2-7; TRBD1 matches at 9 bases. V lost 5 bases and J lost 2; bases outside the gene matches: 4. CDR3 size: 14 residues. Germline loops: CDR1 MNHNS, CDR2 SASEGT. The DNA of the CDR3 is TGTGCCAGCAGTCCCAACAGGGGGCCCTACGAGCAGTACTTC. This translates into CASSPNRGPYEQYF.

V usage is TRBV25-1 and J usage is TRBJ1-5, with D tentatively TRBD1 (5 bases). CDR1 and CDR2 (germline): MGHDK, SYGVNS. The CDR3 covers 15 residues. V was clipped by 4 bases and J by 7 bases, with 17 bases between them. Here the CDR3 DNA reads TGTGCCAGCAGTGGGCGGGAGGGAGGGGTGCAGCCCCAGCATTTT. Amino acids: CASSGREGGVQPQHF.

The V gene is TRBV9, the J gene TRBJ1-4, with TRBD1 identical over 10 bases. Germline-derived CDR1 and CDR2 are SGDLS and YYNGEE. The CDR3 covers 16 residues. V dropped 7 bases and J dropped 3; count of bases not matched to a gene: 9. Here the CDR3 reads CASGPGQGTANEKLFF. CDR3 coding DNA: TGTGCCAGCGGCCCGGGACAGGGGACGGCTAATGAAAAACTGTTTTTT.

V usage is TRBV7-2 and J usage is TRBJ2-2; 7 bases match TRBD1. Looked up from germline, CDR1 is SGHTA and CDR2 is FQGNSA. The trim removed 5 bases at V and 6 bases at J, leaving 9 bases unmatched. The CDR3 loop spans 15 amino acids. CDR3 in DNA: TGTGCCAGCAGCCCGGGGACAGCTTTCGCCGGGGAGCTGTTTTTT. Its protein product is CASSPGTAFAGELFF.

The chain recombines TRBV4-1 with TRBJ2-7; 9 bases align to TRBD1. From germline, CDR1 is MGHRA and CDR2 YSYEKL. The CDR3 has 17 residues. V was clipped by 0 bases and J by 3 bases; unmatched bases: 9. The CDR3 here is CASSQEALGQGLYEQYF. As DNA, the CDR3 is TGCGCCAGCAGCCAAGAGGCTCTGGGACAGGGTCTCTACGAGCAGTACTTC.

The chain recombines TRBV28 with TRBJ1-1; 8 nucleotides line up with TRBD1. This CDR3 has 15 residues. V lost 5 bases and J lost 3; bases outside the gene matches: 8. Germline lookup yields CDR1 MDHEN and CDR2 SYDVKM. The CDR3 sequence is CASSPRTGSDTEAFF. The CDR3 nucleotides read TGTGCCAGCAGTCCCCGGACAGGGTCGGACACTGAAGCTTTCTTT.

The count of this clone is one. The chain has TRBV4-1 and TRBJ1-1, with D uncertain. The V end lost 2 bases, the J end lost 0 bases, and 7 bases lay between the germline ends. The CDR3 loop spans 14 amino acids. The V gene's germline CDR1 is MGHRA and CDR2 YSYEKL. CDR3 sequence reads: CASSQRALNTEAFF. The DNA for the CDR3 is TGCGCCAGCAGCCAACGCGCCCTGAACACTGAAGCTTTCTTT.

The chain couples TRBV19 to TRBJ1-5, with 8 bases that match TRBD1. The CDR3 length is 16 residues. V trimming: 5 bases; J trimming: 5 bases; junction bases outside the gene matches: 11. The germline V gene has CDR1 LNHDA and CDR2 SQIVND (reference sequence). This chain's CDR3 is CASSPLEGQGHQPQHF. DNA of the CDR3: TGTGCCAGTAGTCCCTTAGAAGGACAGGGACATCAGCCCCAGCATTTT.

V and J are TRBV2 and TRBJ1-2, with TRBD1 identical over 8 bases. V was clipped by 3 bases and J by 7 bases; unmatched bases: 4. The CDR3 runs 13 residues. Germline V gene sequence: CDR1 SNHLY, CDR2 FYNNEI. The CDR3 reads CASSEGRGLGYTF. DNA for the CDR3: TGTGCCAGCAGTGAGGGCAGGGGGCTTGGCTACACCTTC.

This sequence joins TRBV4-1 and TRBJ2-1; 9 bases are a match to TRBD2. This CDR3 is 15 amino acids long. Trimming at V came to 2 bases and at J to 5 bases, leaving 4 bases not matched to a gene. From germline, CDR1 is MGHRA and CDR2 YSYEKL. The CDR3 bases are TGCGCCAGCAGCCAACCGACTAGCGGTCACAATGAGCAGTTCTTC. Amino acids: CASSQPTSGHNEQFF.

This clone was seen only a few times. The chain couples TRBV9 to TRBJ2-1, with D uncertain. The V end lost 4 bases, the J end lost 6 bases, and 8 bases lay between the germline ends. CDR1 SGDLS and CDR2 YYNGEE come from the germline V gene. CDR3 length equals 12 residues. The CDR3 loop reads CASSMLGNEQFF. The DNA of the CDR3 is TGTGCCAGCAGCATGCTCGGCAATGAGCAGTTCTTC.

This sequence joins TRBV18 and TRBJ1-1; tentative D call: TRBD1 (5 bases). V shed 2 bases and J shed 6 bases, with 13 bases lying between them. Looked up from germline, CDR1 is KGHSH and CDR2 is LQKENI. The CDR3 extends over 14 amino acids. CDR3 sequence reads: CASSPSDSTAEAFF. CDR3 DNA sequence: TGTGCCAGCTCACCATCCGACAGTACAGCTGAAGCTTTCTTT. Combining the CDR3 with reference TRBV18 and TRBJ1-1 gives the whole variable domain NAGVMQNPRHLVRRRGQEARLRCSPMKGHSHVYWYRQLPEEGLKFMVYLQKENIIDESGMPKERFSAEFPKEGPSILRIQQVVRGDSAAYFCASSPSDSTAEAFFGQGTRLTVV.

The chain carries TRBV6-6 and TRBJ2-7; D unclear. Germline CDR1 is MNHNY and CDR2 is SVGAGI (reference sequence). V lost 4 bases, J lost 7 bases, and 8 bases lay in between. The CDR3 consists of 11 residues. The CDR3: CASSSSREQYF. The DNA of the CDR3 is TGTGCCAGCAGTTCGAGCCGGGAGCAGTACTTC.

The gene calls are TRBV6-5 and TRBJ1-3, with 10 bases fitting TRBD1. This CDR3 has 15 residues. Germline CDR1 and CDR2: MNHEY and SVGAGI. V shed 6 bases, J shed 4 bases, and the junction held 6 bases outside the gene matches. The CDR3: CASRRDRGRGNTIYF. The CDR3 DNA reads TGTGCCAGCAGACGGGACAGGGGAAGAGGAAACACCATATATTTT.

The chain joins TRBV5-1 to TRBJ2-3; 10 positions match TRBD2. The germline V gene encodes CDR1 SGHRS and CDR2 YFSETQ. The CDR3 spans 16 residues. V lost 5 bases and J lost 5; bases outside the gene matches: 11. As DNA, the CDR3 is TGCGCCAGCAGGGGGAGTACTAGCGGGGCCCGAGATACGCAGTATTTT. As protein: CASRGSTSGARDTQYF.

The chain combines TRBV7-6 with TRBJ2-3; 7 positions match TRBD1. The CDR3 consists of 15 residues. The germline gives CDR1 SGHVS, CDR2 FNYEAQ. With V trimmed by 3 bases and J by 4 bases, 7 bases remained unmatched. The CDR3 spells CASSLTGTLSDTQYF. CDR3 coding DNA: TGTGCCAGCAGCTTGACAGGGACACTTTCAGATACGCAGTATTTT.

This clone was seen only once. The gene calls are TRBV15 and TRBJ2-3; the match to TRBD2 covers 11 bases. The germline V gene encodes CDR1 LNHNV and CDR2 YYDKDF (reference sequence). Losses at the gene ends were 1 base for V and 1 base for J; bases not matched to a gene: 1. This CDR3 has 16 residues. The CDR3 is CATSRATSGGTDTQYF. CDR3 DNA sequence: TGTGCCACCAGCAGAGCGACTAGCGGGGGCACAGATACGCAGTATTTT.

In its sample, this clone was seen a few times. The chain links TRBV7-3 to TRBJ2-5; the match to TRBD2 covers 8 bases. After removal of 5 bases from V and 5 bases from J, the junction contained 7 bases not matched to a gene. Germline values: CDR1 SGHTA, CDR2 FQGTGA. This CDR3 spans 14 amino acids. CDR3 nucleotides: TGTGCCAGCAGCCTCACTAGCGGTGGGGAGACCCAGTACTTC. Translated, it gives CASSLTSGGETQYF. Based on the CDR3 plus reference TRBV7-3 and TRBJ2-5, the full variable domain is GAGVSQTPSNKVTEKGKYVELRCDPISGHTALYWYRQSLGQGPEFLIYFQGTGAADDSGLPNDRFFAVRPEGSVSTLKIQRTERGDSAVYLCASSLTSGGETQYFGPGTRLLVL.

The V gene is TRBV7-2, the J gene TRBJ2-7; D possibly corresponds to TRBD2 (6 bases). The CDR3 runs 14 residues. V lost 4 bases to trimming and J lost 4 bases, with 14 bases between them. Per the germline V gene, CDR1 is SGHTA and CDR2 is FQGNSA. This CDR3 reads CASSSARGTYEQYF. CDR3 nucleotide sequence: TGTGCCAGCAGCTCAGCTCGCGGGACGTACGAGCAGTACTTC.

The CDR3 sequence is CASSLGGGTLEQYF. CDR3 sequence (DNA): TGTGCCAGCAGTTTGGGTGGCGGGACCTTAGAGCAGTACTTC. The V gene is TRBV27, the J gene TRBJ2-7; D possibly corresponds to TRBD2 (6 bases). Germline V gene sequence: CDR1 MNHEY, CDR2 SMNVEV (reference sequence). Trimming removed 3 bases from V and 7 bases from J, with 16 bases in between. The CDR3 runs 14 residues.

This clone was counted a few times. V usage is TRBV2 and J usage is TRBJ1-5, with D uncertain. The CDR3 sequence is 13 residues long. In germline, CDR1 is SNHLY, CDR2 FYNNEI. V lost 4 bases and J 4 bases, leaving 8 bases between the germline ends. This CDR3 reads CASSVGRNQPQHF. The CDR3 DNA reads TGTGCCAGCAGTGTCGGGAGGAATCAGCCCCAGCATTTT. Supplemented by reference TRBV2 and TRBJ1-5, the full variable domain reads EPEVTQTPSHQVTQMGQEVILRCVPISNHLYFYWYRQILGQKVEFLVSFYNNEISEKSEIFDDQFSVERPDGSNFTLKIRSTKLEDSAMYFCASSVGRNQPQHFGDGTRLSIL.

The chain joins TRBV4-1 to TRBJ2-7; D unresolved. V was trimmed by 0 bases and J by 1 base, leaving 10 bases between them. The germline V gene encodes CDR1 MGHRA and CDR2 YSYEKL. There are 15 residues in the CDR3. The CDR3 loop is CASSQDPPQSYEQYF. The CDR3 nucleotides read TGCGCCAGCAGCCAAGATCCCCCGCAGTCCTACGAGCAGTACTTC.

This clone showed up just a few times. This chain links TRBV7-9 with TRBJ1-2; a weak D match, TRBD1 (5 bases). The germline V and J ends were trimmed by 4 bases and 0 bases, with 15 bases remaining between them. The CDR3 extends over 16 amino acids. The germline CDR1 and CDR2 sequences are SEHNR and FQNEAQ (reference sequence). The CDR3 here is CASSSGVLGSNYGYTF. The CDR3 DNA is TGTGCCAGCAGCTCGGGGGTACTAGGGTCTAACTATGGCTACACCTTC.